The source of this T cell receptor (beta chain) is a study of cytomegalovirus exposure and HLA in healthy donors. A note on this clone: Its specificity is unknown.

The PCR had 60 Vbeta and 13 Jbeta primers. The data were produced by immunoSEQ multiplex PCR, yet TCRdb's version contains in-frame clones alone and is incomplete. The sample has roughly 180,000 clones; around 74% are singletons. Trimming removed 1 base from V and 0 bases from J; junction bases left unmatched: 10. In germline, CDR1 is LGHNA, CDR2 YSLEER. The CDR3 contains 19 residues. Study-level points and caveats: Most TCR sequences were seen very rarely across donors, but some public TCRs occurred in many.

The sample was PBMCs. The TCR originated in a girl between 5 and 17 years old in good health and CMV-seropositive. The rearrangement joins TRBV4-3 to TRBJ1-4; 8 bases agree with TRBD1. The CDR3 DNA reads TGCGCCAGCAGCCAAGGCCCCAGGGGGCTGGGATCAACTAATGAAAAACTGTTTTTT. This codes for CASSQGPRGLGSTNEKLFF.